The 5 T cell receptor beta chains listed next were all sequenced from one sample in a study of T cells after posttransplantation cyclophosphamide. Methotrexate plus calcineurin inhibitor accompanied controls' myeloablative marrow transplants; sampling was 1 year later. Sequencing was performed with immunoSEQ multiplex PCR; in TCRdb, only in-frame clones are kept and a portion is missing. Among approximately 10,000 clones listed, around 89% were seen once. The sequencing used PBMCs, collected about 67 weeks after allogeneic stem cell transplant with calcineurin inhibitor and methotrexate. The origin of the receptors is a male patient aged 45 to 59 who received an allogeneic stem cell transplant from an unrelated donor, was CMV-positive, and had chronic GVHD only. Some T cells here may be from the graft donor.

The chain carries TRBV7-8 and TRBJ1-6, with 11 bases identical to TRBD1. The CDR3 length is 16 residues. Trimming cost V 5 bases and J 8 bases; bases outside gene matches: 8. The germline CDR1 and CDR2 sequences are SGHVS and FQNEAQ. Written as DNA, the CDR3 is TGTGCCAGCAGCCCCAGGACAGGGGGCGCCTATTCACCCCTCCACTTT. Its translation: CASSPRTGGAYSPLHF.

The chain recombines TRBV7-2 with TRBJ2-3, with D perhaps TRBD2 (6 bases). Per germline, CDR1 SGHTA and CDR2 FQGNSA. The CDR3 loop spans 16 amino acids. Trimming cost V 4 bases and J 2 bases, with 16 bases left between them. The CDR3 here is CASSSSPGSSTDTQYF. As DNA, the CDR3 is TGTGCCAGCAGCTCTTCTCCCGGGAGCTCCACAGATACGCAGTATTTT.

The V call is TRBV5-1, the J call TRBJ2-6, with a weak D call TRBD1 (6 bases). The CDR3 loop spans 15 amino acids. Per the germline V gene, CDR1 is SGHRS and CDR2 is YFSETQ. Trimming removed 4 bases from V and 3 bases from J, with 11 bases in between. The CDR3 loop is CASSQQGGGANVLTF. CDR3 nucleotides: TGCGCCAGCAGCCAACAGGGCGGTGGGGCCAACGTCCTGACTTTC.

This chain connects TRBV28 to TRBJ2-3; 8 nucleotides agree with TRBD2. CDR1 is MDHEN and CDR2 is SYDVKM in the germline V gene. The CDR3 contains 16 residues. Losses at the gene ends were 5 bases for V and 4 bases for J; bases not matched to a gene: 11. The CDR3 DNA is TGTGCCAGCAGTCCAAGCGGGAGTCCCCCCGCAGATACGCAGTATTTT. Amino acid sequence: CASSPSGSPPADTQYF. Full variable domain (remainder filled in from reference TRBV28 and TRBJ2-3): DVKVTQSSRYLVKRTGEKVFLECVQDMDHENMFWYRQDPGLGLRLIYFSYDVKMKEKGDIPEGYSVSREKKERFSLILESASTNQTSMYLCASSPSGSPPADTQYFGPGTRLTVL.

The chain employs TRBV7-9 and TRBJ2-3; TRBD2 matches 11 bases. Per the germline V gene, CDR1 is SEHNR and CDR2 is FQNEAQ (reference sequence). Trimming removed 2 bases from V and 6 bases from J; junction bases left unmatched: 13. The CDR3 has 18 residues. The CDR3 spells CASSLIRGSGRASDTQYF. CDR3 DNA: TGTGCCAGCAGCTTAATTAGGGGTAGCGGGAGGGCCTCTGATACGCAGTATTTT.